This TCR beta chain was recorded in a study of blood T cell repertoires in COVID-19. For the study at large: From T cells, B-cell-depleted T cells, or PBMCs came the material, which was cDNA or gDNA.

This clone showed up just a few times. CDR1 and CDR2 (germline): SGHAT, FQNNGV. CDR3 length: 14 residues. V gave up 4 bases and J gave up 2 bases, with 12 bases separating them. This table comes from immunoSEQ multiplex PCR, and its TCRdb copy is limited to in-frame clones, with some not included. The table records some 220,000 clones, around 85% of them present only once. The chain is built from TRBV11-2 and TRBJ2-7; TRBD1 might be the D (6 bases). This clonotype was sampled from a woman between 40 and 55 years old with acute COVID-19. The sample comprised PBMCs or T cells enriched from blood (not recorded which). CDR3 loop: CASSSGQFPYEQYF. The CDR3 bases are TGTGCCAGCAGCTCCGGACAGTTCCCCTACGAGCAGTACTTC.